Presented here are 7 T cell receptor beta chains from one specimen sequenced in a study of spatial heterogeneity in lung cancer. Broader study findings: The number of expanded tumor alpha and beta chains correlated with mutation number.

These receptors are not linked to any known antigen. Stated time point: sample taken at primary tumor resection. Each CDR3 protein gets one entry after TCRdb re-called the 5' RACE reads with MiXCR. The sample includes 10,000 or so distinct CDR3 sequences, about 8.8% of them seen just once. Material: lung tumor tissue, obtained at surgery. These receptors were taken from a male donor with early-stage non-small cell lung cancer.

As for this clonotype: A read error is possible here, since a much larger clone lies one base away. This chain uses TRBV11-2 with TRBJ2-3, with 7 positions matching TRBD2. In germline, CDR1 is SGHAT, CDR2 FQNNGV. There are 14 residues in the CDR3. The DNA for the CDR3 is TGTGCCACCAGCTTACTAGCGAGCACAGATACGCAGTATTTT. Protein product: CATSLLASTDTQYF. Combining the CDR3 with reference TRBV11-2 and TRBJ2-3 gives the whole variable domain EAGVAQSPRYKIIEKRQSVAFWCNPISGHATLYWYQQILGQGPKLLIQFQNNGVVDDSQLPKDRFSAERLKGVDSTLKIQPAKLEDSAVYLCATSLLASTDTQYFGPGTRLTVL.

This clonotype was counted many times. The V gene is TRBV29-1, the J gene TRBJ1-3, with no clear D. Germline loops: CDR1 SQVTM, CDR2 ANQGSEA. The CDR3 is 12 residues long. V lost 3 bases and J lost 2, with 5 bases in between. The CDR3 sequence: CSVEDPGNTIYF. CDR3 coding DNA: TGCAGCGTTGAGGACCCTGGAAACACCATATATTTT.

This clonotype was observed at least ten times. V usage is TRBV2 and J usage is TRBJ2-7; D might be TRBD2 (6 bases). This CDR3 spans 13 amino acids. CDR1 and CDR2 (germline): SNHLY, FYNNEI. V was trimmed by 8 bases and J by 5 bases, leaving 16 bases between them. The CDR3 protein is CASGTAEFDEQYF. In nucleotides, the CDR3 is TGTGCCAGCGGGACTGCCGAATTCGACGAGCAGTACTTC.

The chain employs TRBV4-1 and TRBJ2-7; maybe TRBD1 (5 bases). This CDR3 region has 14 residues. The V gene lost 0 bases and the J gene lost 5 bases, with 11 bases spanning the gap. The germline gives CDR1 MGHRA, CDR2 YSYEKL. The CDR3 here is CASSQEWSGHEQYF. The CDR3 coding sequence is TGCGCCAGCAGCCAAGAATGGTCAGGGCACGAGCAGTACTTC.

This chain's CDR3 is CASLPGGGTDTQYF. The CDR3 nucleotides read TGTGCCAGCCTTCCGGGTGGAGGCACAGATACGCAGTATTTT. The chain carries TRBV11-1 and TRBJ2-3; no definite D call. The germline V gene has CDR1 SGHAT and CDR2 FQDESV (reference sequence). CDR3 length equals 14 residues. V lost 8 bases, J lost 1 base, and 13 bases lay in between.

In regard to this clonotype: A much larger clone is a single base away; this may be a read error. Because the CDR3's place on the DNA is in doubt, the DNA is left out and the CDR3 is given as listed by TCRdb. The rearrangement joins TRBV12-3 or TRBV12-4 to TRBJ2-7; the table gives TRBD1 as D, unverified against the DNA. The CDR3 has 16 residues if both end residues are counted. CDR3 residues: CASSFAGGTGVVELYF.

This clonotype was seen many times. The CDR3 nucleotides are TGCAGTGCTAGGGGAGTAACGGCCAATGAGCAGTTCTTC. Its protein is CSARGVTANEQFF. The V gene is TRBV20-1, the J gene TRBJ2-1; D is perhaps TRBD2 (5 bases). V shed 3 bases and J shed 6 bases, with 12 bases lying between them. The CDR3 extends over 13 amino acids. CDR1 and CDR2 (germline): DFQATT, SNEGSKA (reference sequence).